This T cell receptor beta chain was identified during a study of blood T cell repertoires in COVID-19. Background on the study: PBMCs, B-cell-depleted T cells, or T cells provided the cDNA or gDNA that made up the material.

Per the original data handling: Amplification with reference gene primers provided the estimates of nucleated cell counts. TCRdb's copy holds only in-frame clones and misses some; the assay was immunoSEQ multiplex PCR. That table furnishes V, J and clone size, whereas the DNA furnished D and trimming. This table holds some 160,000 clones, approximately 92% found once. After removal of 4 bases from V and 0 bases from J, the junction contained 2 bases not matched to a gene. Germline V gene sequence: CDR1 LNHDA, CDR2 SQIVND (reference sequence). CDR3 length: 16 amino acids. The V call is TRBV19, the J call TRBJ2-1, with 11 bases matching TRBD2. The sequencing sample was made of peripheral blood. The sequence derives from a woman aged 55-70 years with active COVID-19. Here the CDR3 DNA reads TGTGCCAGTAGTACCGGACTAGCGGGCTCCTACAATGAGCAGTTCTTC. It encodes CASSTGLAGSYNEQFF.